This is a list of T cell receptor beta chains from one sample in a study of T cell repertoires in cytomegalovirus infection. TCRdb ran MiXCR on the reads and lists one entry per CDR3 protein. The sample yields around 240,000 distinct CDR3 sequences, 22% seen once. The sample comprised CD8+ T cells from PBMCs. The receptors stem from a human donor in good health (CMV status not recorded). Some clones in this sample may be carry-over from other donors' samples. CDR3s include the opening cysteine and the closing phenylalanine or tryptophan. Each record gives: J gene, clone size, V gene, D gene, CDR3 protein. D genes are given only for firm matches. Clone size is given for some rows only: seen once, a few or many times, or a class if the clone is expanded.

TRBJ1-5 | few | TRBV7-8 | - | CASSFAGTSQPQHF
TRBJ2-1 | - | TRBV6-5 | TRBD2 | CASSWGLANEQFF
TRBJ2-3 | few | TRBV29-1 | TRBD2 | CSAWGSGYTDTQYF
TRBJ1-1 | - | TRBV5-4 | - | CASSLHGAAEAFF
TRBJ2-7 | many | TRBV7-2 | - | CASSLGPEYEQYF
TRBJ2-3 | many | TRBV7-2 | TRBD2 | CASSPHPSGGLDTQYF
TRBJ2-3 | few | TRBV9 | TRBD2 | CASSSSGGLASDTQYF
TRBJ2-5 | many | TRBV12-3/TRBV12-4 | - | CASSLVLLQETQYF
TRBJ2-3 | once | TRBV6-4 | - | CASSESGGGTDTQYF
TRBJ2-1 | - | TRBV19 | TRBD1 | CASKDRGYNEQFF
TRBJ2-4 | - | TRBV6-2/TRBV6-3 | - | CASSYSGQENIQYF
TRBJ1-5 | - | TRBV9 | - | CASSVAGTAQPQHF
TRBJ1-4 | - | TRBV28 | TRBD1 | CASSLPGQGYEKLFF
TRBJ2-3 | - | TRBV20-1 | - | CSAREGASTDTQYF
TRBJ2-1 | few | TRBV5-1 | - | CASSQMGPDYNEQFF
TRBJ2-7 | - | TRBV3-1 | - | CASSQGSLLRSYEQYF
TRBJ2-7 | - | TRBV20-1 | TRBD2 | CSASSGISYEQYF
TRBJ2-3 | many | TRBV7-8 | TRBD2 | CASSSFSGLAGTDTQYF
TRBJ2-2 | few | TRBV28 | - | CASSPHTGELFF
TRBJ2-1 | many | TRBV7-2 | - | CATEGAGALYNEQFF
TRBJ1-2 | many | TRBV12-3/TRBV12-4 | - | CASSPLGPYGYTF
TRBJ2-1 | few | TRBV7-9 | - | CASRQGNYNEQFF
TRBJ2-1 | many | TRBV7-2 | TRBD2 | CASSSTSGPYNEQFF
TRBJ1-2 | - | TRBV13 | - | CASSDQGGANYGYTF
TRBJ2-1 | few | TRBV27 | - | CASSLGRTYNEQFF
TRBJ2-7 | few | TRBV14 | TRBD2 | CASSQDEGLAGAEYF
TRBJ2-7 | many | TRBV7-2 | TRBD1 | CASSGGTGANEQYF
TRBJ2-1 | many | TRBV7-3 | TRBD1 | CASSSTGVRQFF
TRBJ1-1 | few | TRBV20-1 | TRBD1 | CSASRGDRGRLNTEAFF
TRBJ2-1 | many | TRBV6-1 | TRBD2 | CASRGTSGGRNEQFF
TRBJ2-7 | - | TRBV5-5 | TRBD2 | CASSLGAGEGYEQYF
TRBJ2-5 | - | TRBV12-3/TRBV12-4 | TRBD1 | CASSLSGTVETQYF
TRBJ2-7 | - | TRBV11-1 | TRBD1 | CASSSLGGTGGIDEQYF
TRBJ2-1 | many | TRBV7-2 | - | CASRDGATNEQFF
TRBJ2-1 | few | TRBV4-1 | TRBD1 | CASSHPRGSSYNEQFF
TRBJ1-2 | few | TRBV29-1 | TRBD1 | CSVVGQTNYGYTF
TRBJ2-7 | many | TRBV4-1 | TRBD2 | CASSQASGGPSYEQYF
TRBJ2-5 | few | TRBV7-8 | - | CASSSRTTWTETQYF
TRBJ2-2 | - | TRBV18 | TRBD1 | CASSTYRGRPTGELFF
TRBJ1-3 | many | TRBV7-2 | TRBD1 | CASSLGGQGLGNTIYF
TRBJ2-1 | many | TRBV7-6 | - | CASSSGARVEQFF
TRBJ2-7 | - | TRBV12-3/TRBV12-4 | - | CASSLGQVTYEQYF
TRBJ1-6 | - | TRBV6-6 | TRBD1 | CASIAQGWNSPLHF
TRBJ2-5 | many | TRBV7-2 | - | CASSPFPGTFQETQYF
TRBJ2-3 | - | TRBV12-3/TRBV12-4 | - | CASSLAGGLSDTQYF
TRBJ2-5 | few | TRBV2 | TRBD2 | CASQGLAGPGETQYF